These 28 T cell receptor beta chains were sequenced from one sample in a study of blood T cell repertoires in COVID-19. Libraries were prepared by immunoSEQ multiplex PCR; TCRdb keeps only in-frame clonotypes and omits some of them. The sample holds some 230,000 clones, about 88% seen once. Specimen: peripheral blood. Receptor source: a woman in her forties or fifties with COVID-19, enrolled during active disease.

The rearrangement joins TRBV6-6 to TRBJ1-2; D may be TRBD1 (6 bases). CDR3 length: 17 amino acids. Germline CDR1 and CDR2: MNHNY and SVGAGI (reference sequence). V dropped 7 bases and J dropped 2 bases, with 23 bases sitting between them. CDR3 sequence: CASTRNPAGAENYGYTF. The CDR3 DNA follows: TGTGCCAGCACTCGAAATCCCGCAGGGGCGGAGAACTATGGCTACACCTTC.

The chain carries TRBV2 and TRBJ1-5; no firm D call. V lost 5 bases and J 0 bases, leaving 5 bases between the germline ends. The V gene's germline CDR1 is SNHLY and CDR2 FYNNEI. This CDR3 comprises 13 residues. The CDR3: CASSQDSNQPQHF. In nucleotides, the CDR3 is TGTGCCAGCAGTCAGGATAGCAATCAGCCCCAGCATTTT.

This chain links TRBV11-3 with TRBJ2-7; D unresolved. This CDR3 contains 12 residues. CDR1 is SGHNT, CDR2 YENEEA, per germline. With 5 bases removed from V and 3 bases from J, the gap between germline ends came to 8 bases. The CDR3 DNA follows: TGTGCCAGCAGCCCCCGTAGCTACGAGCAGTACTTC. This encodes CASSPRSYEQYF.

With respect to this clone: Other DNA sequences in this sample translate to the same CDR3. V and J are TRBV12-5 and TRBJ2-5; D possibly corresponds to TRBD1 (6 bases). Germline-derived CDR1 and CDR2 are LGHNT and FRNRAP. V gave up 0 bases and J gave up 4 bases, with 9 bases separating them. This CDR3 spans 14 amino acids. The chain's CDR3 is CASGLVRGGETQYF. CDR3 nucleotide sequence: TGTGCTAGTGGTTTGGTACGAGGGGGAGAGACCCAGTACTTC.

The J gene is TRBJ1-2, the V gene TRBV12-3 or TRBV12-4, with D unclear. This CDR3 region has 13 residues. Trimming removed 2 bases at V and 8 bases at J, with 12 bases between. The CDR3 sequence: CASSLSGTGGYTF. The CDR3, as DNA: TGTGCCAGCAGTTTATCGGGTACTGGCGGCTACACCTTC.

This clone was recorded only once. The rearrangement links TRBV5-1 to TRBJ2-3, with D perhaps matching TRBD2 (5 bases). V lost 3 bases to trimming and J lost 2 bases, with 10 bases between them. Germline loops: CDR1 SGHRS, CDR2 YFSETQ. The CDR3 extends over 14 amino acids. CDR3 amino acids: CASSSADFTDTQYF. CDR3 DNA sequence: TGCGCCAGCAGCTCGGCGGACTTCACAGATACGCAGTATTTT.

The chain employs TRBV5-1 and TRBJ2-1; the match to TRBD2 covers 14 bases. Germline lookup yields CDR1 SGHRS and CDR2 YFSETQ. CDR3 length equals 14 residues. Unmatched junction bases numbered 3, after V lost 7 bases and J lost 6 bases. This chain's CDR3 is CASSTSGGGNEQFF. The CDR3 DNA reads TGCGCCAGCTCGACTAGCGGGGGGGGCAATGAGCAGTTCTTC.

In regard to this clone: Compared with germline, one end of the junction differs, possibly owing to a read error. This chain connects TRBV2 to TRBJ1-2; a weak D match, TRBD1 (6 bases). The CDR3 contains 15 residues. Germline V gives CDR1 SNHLY, CDR2 FYNNEI. This chain's CDR3 is CASIRTGRDNYVYTF. The CDR3 nucleotides are TGTGCCAGCATCCGAACAGGGAGGGATAACTATGTCTACACCTTC.

The chain links TRBV11-3 to TRBJ1-2, with TRBD1 identical over 8 bases. V was pared by 6 bases and J by 3 bases, with 3 bases of the junction left unmatched. Germline-derived CDR1 and CDR2 are SGHNT and YENEEA. This CDR3 region has 13 residues. In DNA form, the CDR3 reads TGTGCCAGCAGTTCGACAGGGGACTATGGCTACACCTTC. Encoded protein: CASSSTGDYGYTF.

In this sample, this clone turned up once. The chain recombines TRBV3-1 (or the pseudogene TRBV3-2) with TRBJ1-5; TRBD1 matches 8 bases. This CDR3 has 15 residues. Trimming cost V 4 bases and J 7 bases; bases outside gene matches: 9. The germline gives CDR1 LGHDT, CDR2 YNNKEL (reference sequence). This chain's CDR3 is CASSPETGARQPQHF. DNA of the CDR3: TGTGCCAGCAGCCCAGAGACAGGGGCACGGCAGCCCCAGCATTTT.

This clone turned up a few times. The V call is TRBV15, the J call TRBJ1-3; maybe TRBD1 (6 bases). Looked up from germline, CDR1 is LNHNV and CDR2 is YYDKDF (reference sequence). This CDR3 is 16 amino acids long. V lost 4 bases and J 0 bases, leaving 13 bases between the germline ends. CDR3 protein: CATSTNRVHSGNTIYF. The CDR3 DNA is TGTGCCACCAGCACCAACAGGGTACACTCTGGAAACACCATATATTTT.

The chain recombines TRBV6-5 with TRBJ2-5; 9 bases are a match to TRBD1. J was trimmed by 3 bases and V by 6 bases; bases with no gene match: 8. The germline V gene encodes CDR1 MNHEY and CDR2 SVGAGI. This CDR3 has 15 amino acids. CDR3 residues: CASRAGQGWEETQYF. CDR3 coding DNA: TGTGCCAGCAGGGCAGGACAGGGGTGGGAAGAGACCCAGTACTTC.

This chain joins TRBV6-2 or TRBV6-3 and TRBJ2-7; 7 positions match TRBD2. CDR1 and CDR2 (germline): MNHEY, SVGEGT. With 2 bases clipped from V and 3 bases from J, the junction kept 4 bases outside the gene matches. The CDR3 sequence is 14 residues long. The CDR3 nucleotides are TGTGCCAGCAGTTACGTGGGGGGGATCTACGAGCAGTACTTC. Protein product: CASSYVGGIYEQYF.

The V and J genes are TRBV6-5 and TRBJ1-6, with 7 bases identical to TRBD1. CDR3 length: 15 residues. Germline trimming cut 5 bases from V and 5 bases from J; bases unmatched to any gene: 6. Germline V gives CDR1 MNHEY, CDR2 SVGAGI. This CDR3 is CASSQGGPHNSPLHF. The CDR3 nucleotides are TGTGCCAGCAGTCAGGGGGGCCCCCATAATTCACCCCTCCACTTT.

The chain joins TRBV27 to TRBJ2-1, with D perhaps TRBD2 (7 bases). The CDR3 runs 14 residues. Germline V CDR1 and CDR2: MNHEY, SMNVEV (reference sequence). With 5 bases removed from V and 5 bases from J, the gap between germline ends came to 13 bases. The CDR3 reads CASSLRGAHNEQFF. In DNA form, the CDR3 reads TGTGCCAGCAGTCTCCGGGGGGCCCACAATGAGCAGTTCTTC.

The V call is TRBV27, the J call TRBJ2-1, with D tentatively TRBD2 (5 bases). Germline CDR1 reads MNHEY; CDR2 reads SMNVEV (reference sequence). V was cut by 5 bases and J by 1 base, with 9 bases left in between. This CDR3 has 14 residues. DNA for the CDR3: TGTGCCAGCAGTAGCCTAGCTTCCTACAATGAGCAGTTCTTC. Translating it yields CASSSLASYNEQFF.

The rearrangement uses TRBV19 and TRBJ2-6; perhaps TRBD1 as D (6 bases). The germline V gene encodes CDR1 LNHDA and CDR2 SQIVND (reference sequence). V was shortened by 3 bases and J by 2 bases, with 11 bases between the two germline ends. The CDR3 totals 16 residues. Here the CDR3 reads CASSIHPGAGANVLTF. CDR3 DNA: TGTGCCAGTAGTATCCATCCAGGGGCTGGGGCCAACGTCCTGACTTTC.

V gene TRBV7-2 combines with J gene TRBJ1-5; no definite D call. Between the trimmed V and J ends, which lost 4 bases and 5 bases, there was a span of 9 bases. Germline loops: CDR1 SGHTA, CDR2 FQGNSA. The CDR3 is made up of 13 amino acids. The CDR3 region is CASSSRGDQPQHF. CDR3 DNA: TGTGCCAGCAGCTCCCGGGGTGATCAGCCCCAGCATTTT.

The chain recombines TRBV4-1 with TRBJ2-3, with D unresolved. The CDR3 consists of 12 residues. The germline V gene encodes CDR1 MGHRA and CDR2 YSYEKL. Trimming shortened V by 8 bases and J by 6 bases, and 12 bases separated the two germline ends. CDR3 region: CASAATPDTQYF. As DNA, the CDR3 is TGCGCCAGCGCGGCAACCCCGGATACGCAGTATTTT.

The CDR3 bases are TGTGCCAGTAGGGCTCAGGGGGGCGATTTGACGCTCTTCGAAAAACTGTTTTTT. Translating gives CASRAQGGDLTLFEKLFF. The rearrangement joins TRBV19 to TRBJ1-4; 7 bases match TRBD1. The V gene end was trimmed by 6 bases and the J gene end by 8 bases; junction bases not matched to a gene: 21. The CDR3 is made up of 18 amino acids. Germline lookup yields CDR1 LNHDA and CDR2 SQIVND (reference sequence).

V usage is TRBV12-3 or TRBV12-4 and J usage is TRBJ2-2, with unresolved D. V was pared by 3 bases and J by 5 bases, with 7 bases between. The CDR3 spans 13 residues. This CDR3 reads CASSFTTTGELFF. In nucleotides, the CDR3 is TGTGCCAGCAGTTTTACTACAACCGGGGAGCTGTTTTTT.

This chain uses TRBV12-3 or TRBV12-4 with TRBJ2-1, with a tentative D call TRBD2 (5 bases). CDR3 length: 13 amino acids. The ends were cut back, 3 bases at V and 3 bases at J, with 6 bases in the middle. The CDR3 bases are TGTGCCAGCAGTTTCGGGAACTACAATGAGCAGTTCTTC. Protein sequence: CASSFGNYNEQFF.

The V gene is TRBV9, the J gene TRBJ1-6; no firm D call. The CDR3 has 15 residues. Germline V gene sequence: CDR1 SGDLS, CDR2 YYNGEE. Trimming pared 4 bases from V and 3 bases from J, leaving 11 bases between. This chain's CDR3 is CASSLGLDYNSPLHF. In DNA, the CDR3 is TGTGCCAGCAGCCTAGGACTTGACTATAATTCACCCCTCCACTTT.

The chain uses TRBV5-1 and TRBJ1-1; TRBD1 matches at 7 bases. Germline loops: CDR1 SGHRS, CDR2 YFSETQ. CDR3 length equals 13 residues. V shed 4 bases, J shed 5 bases, and the junction held 5 bases outside the gene matches. The CDR3 DNA sequence: TGCGCCAGCAGCCCCCAGGGGGGTACTGAAGCTTTCTTT. Amino acids: CASSPQGGTEAFF.

This sequence joins TRBV15 and TRBJ2-1, with a tentative D call TRBD1 (6 bases). This CDR3 has 15 residues. Per germline, CDR1 LNHNV and CDR2 YYDKDF (reference sequence). V was pared by 4 bases and J by 6 bases, with 16 bases between. The chain's CDR3 is CATSTRTVVVNEQFF. The CDR3 nucleotides read TGTGCCACCAGCACGAGGACAGTTGTGGTCAATGAGCAGTTCTTC.

The J gene is TRBJ1-5, the V gene TRBV19; 9 bases are shared with TRBD1. Unmatched junction bases numbered 6, after V lost 6 bases and J lost 3 bases. Germline CDR1 LNHDA, CDR2 SQIVND (reference sequence). The CDR3 has 15 residues. CDR3: CASSLDRGDNQPQHF. CDR3 coding DNA: TGTGCCAGTAGCCTGGACAGGGGCGACAATCAGCCCCAGCATTTT.

V gene TRBV5-1 combines with J gene TRBJ2-1; 10 bases agree with TRBD2. V dropped 4 bases and J dropped 5; count of bases not matched to a gene: 9. The germline CDR1 and CDR2 sequences are SGHRS and YFSETQ. This CDR3 is built from 16 residues. CDR3 nucleotides: TGCGCCAGCAGCAAACGTAGCGGGGGGAACCACAATGAGCAGTTCTTC. Translation: CASSKRSGGNHNEQFF.

Here the CDR3 reads CASSLAETGAYEQYF. CDR3 bases: TGTGCCAGCAGCTTAGCTGAGACAGGGGCCTACGAGCAGTACTTC. The rearrangement joins TRBV7-2 to TRBJ2-7, with TRBD1 identical over 8 bases. Looked up from germline, CDR1 is SGHTA and CDR2 is FQGNSA. This CDR3 contains 15 residues. The junction had 3 bases not matched to a gene; V was cut back by 0 bases and J by 2 bases.